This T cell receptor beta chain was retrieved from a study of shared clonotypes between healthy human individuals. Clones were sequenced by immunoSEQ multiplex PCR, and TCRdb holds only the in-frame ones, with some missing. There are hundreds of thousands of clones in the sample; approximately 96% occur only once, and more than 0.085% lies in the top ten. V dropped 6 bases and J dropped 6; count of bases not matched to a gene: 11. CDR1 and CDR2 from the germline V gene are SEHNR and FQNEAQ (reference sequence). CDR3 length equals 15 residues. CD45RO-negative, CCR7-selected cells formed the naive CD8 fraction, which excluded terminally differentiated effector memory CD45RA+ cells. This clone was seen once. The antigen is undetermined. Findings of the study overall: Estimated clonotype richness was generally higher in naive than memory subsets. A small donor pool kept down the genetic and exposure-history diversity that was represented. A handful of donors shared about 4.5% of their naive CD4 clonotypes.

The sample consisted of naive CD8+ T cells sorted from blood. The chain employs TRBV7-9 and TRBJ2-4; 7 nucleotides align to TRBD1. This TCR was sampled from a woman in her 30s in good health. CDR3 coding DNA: TGTGCCAGCAGTCTACTTACAGGGGAAAGAAACATTCAGTACTTC. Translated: CASSLLTGERNIQYF.